Following are 5 T cell receptor beta chains from one sample sequenced in a study of shared clonotypes between healthy human individuals. Method: immunoSEQ multiplex PCR; TCRdb's copy keeps in-frame clones and lacks some. The table records around 2,000,000 clones, approximately 94% of them present only once. CD45RO-negative CD8 cells positively selected for CCR7 made up the naive population, which excluded terminally differentiated effector memory CD45RA+ cells. The sample comprised naive CD8+ T cells from PBMCs. These receptors originate from a man younger than 35 in good health. Some clones in this sample may be carry-over from other donors' samples.

The chain joins TRBV27 to TRBJ2-7, with D maybe TRBD2 (7 bases). Germline-derived CDR1 and CDR2 are MNHEY and SMNVEV (reference sequence). The CDR3 totals 15 residues. Trimming cost V 5 bases and J 1 base, with 15 bases left between them. The CDR3: CASSPRGAASYEQYF. The CDR3 coding sequence is TGTGCCAGCAGTCCTCGGGGGGCCGCTTCCTACGAGCAGTACTTC.

The chain joins TRBV28 to TRBJ2-3; a weak D match, TRBD2 (6 bases). The CDR3 is made up of 15 amino acids. Looked up from germline, CDR1 is MDHEN and CDR2 is SYDVKM. Trimming removed 4 bases from V and 3 bases from J, with 14 bases in between. As DNA, the CDR3 is TGTGCCAGCAGTTCTTGGGGGGATAAAACAGATACGCAGTATTTT. Encoded protein: CASSSWGDKTDTQYF.

The chain couples TRBV11-1 to TRBJ2-5; a possible D gene is TRBD2 (6 bases). This CDR3 comprises 17 residues. Germline CDR1 and CDR2: SGHAT and FQDESV (reference sequence). V lost 5 bases, J lost 5 bases, and 24 bases lay in between. CDR3 bases: TGTGCCAGCAGCCCACAAATATCCGGGACTGGGATGGAGACCCAGTACTTC. It translates to CASSPQISGTGMETQYF.

The chain joins TRBV7-9 to TRBJ2-7, with a tentative D call TRBD2 (6 bases). Germline CDR1 SEHNR, CDR2 FQNEAQ (reference sequence). V was trimmed by 4 bases and J by 3 bases, leaving 13 bases between them. CDR3 length: 14 residues. The CDR3 is CASSYRGGFYEQYF. CDR3 nucleotide sequence: TGTGCCAGCAGCTATCGTGGAGGGTTCTACGAGCAGTACTTC.

The rearrangement joins TRBV10-3 to TRBJ2-2; 9 bases are a match to TRBD2. Germline V gives CDR1 ENHRY, CDR2 SYGVKD. J lost 6 bases, V lost 10 bases, and 6 bases had no gene match. This CDR3 contains 13 residues. In nucleotides, the CDR3 is TGTGCCACCGTAGCGGGAGAGGCCGGGGAGCTGTTTTTT. Translation gives CATVAGEAGELFF.